A selection of T cell receptor beta chains follows, all from one sample in a study of cytomegalovirus exposure and HLA in healthy donors. Here immunoSEQ multiplex PCR was the method, and the copy in TCRdb shows in-frame clones only, minus some. This table holds 65,000 to 90,000 clones, roughly 71% found once. Sequencing used PBMCs. These receptors were obtained from a man aged 70 or older in good health and CMV-seronegative. The CDR3 runs from the conserved cysteine through the conserved F or W. The D gene is left open where the match is weak. Only some rows state a clone size, as once, few, many or a class for expanded clones.

cdr3_aa cdr3_nt v_call d_call j_call clone_size
CSVSESGYEQYF TGCAGCGTCTCCGAGTCGGGCTACGAGCAGTACTTC TRBV29-1 NA TRBJ2-7 NA
CASSPGLNYNEQFF TGTGCCAGCAGCCCGGGACTGAACTACAATGAGCAGTTCTTC TRBV6-1 NA TRBJ2-1 few
CASRITGGRAGELFF TGTGCCAGCAGGATCACGGGAGGACGAGCCGGGGAGCTGTTTTTT TRBV6-5 TRBD2 TRBJ2-2 NA
CASSRRGTERLSNQPQHF TGTGCCAGCAGCCGGAGGGGGACAGAGAGATTGAGCAATCAGCCCCAGCATTTT TRBV7-8 TRBD1 TRBJ1-5 NA
CASSDPLSGGEEAFF TGCGCCAGCAGTGATCCTCTTTCAGGGGGAGAGGAAGCTTTCTTT TRBV10-2 TRBD1 TRBJ1-1 NA
CASGLVGGSADTQYF TGTGCTAGTGGTTTGGTTGGCGGGAGTGCAGATACGCAGTATTTT TRBV12-5 TRBD2 TRBJ2-3 NA
CASSYGTLGKLFF TGTGCCAGCAGTTACGGGACATTAGGAAAACTGTTTTTT TRBV6-5 NA TRBJ1-4 few
CASSQESGGYTGANSPLHF TGCGCCAGCAGCCAAGAGAGTGGAGGGTATACTGGGGCGAATTCACCCCTCCACTTT TRBV4-3 NA TRBJ1-6 NA
CASSPGQLRPQHF TGTGCCAGCAGCCCGGGACAGCTGCGGCCCCAGCATTTT TRBV7-8 TRBD1 TRBJ1-5 NA
CASSLGPGLTKETQYF TGTGCCAGCAGCTTAGGGCCCGGACTAACAAAAGAGACCCAGTACTTC TRBV7-2 NA TRBJ2-5 NA
CASSNPKGWATEAFF TGTGCCAGCAGTAACCCGAAGGGGTGGGCCACTGAAGCTTTCTTT TRBV6-5 NA TRBJ1-1 NA
CASSPDGIGYGYTF TGTGCCAGCAGTCCCGACGGGATAGGGTATGGCTACACCTTC TRBV27 NA TRBJ1-2 NA
CASSQDFWGANYGYTF TGCGCCAGCAGCCAAGATTTCTGGGGAGCTAACTATGGCTACACCTTC TRBV4-3 NA TRBJ1-2 NA
CSVELAGGRYEQYF TGCAGCGTTGAGTTAGCGGGAGGAAGGTACGAGCAGTACTTC TRBV29-1 TRBD2 TRBJ2-7 NA
CASAGLVNTEAFF TGTGCCAGCGCAGGGTTGGTGAACACTGAAGCTTTCTTT TRBV18 NA TRBJ1-1 once